These 26 T cell receptor beta chains were sequenced from one sample in a study of cytomegalovirus exposure and HLA in healthy donors. PCR primers comprised 60 Vbeta and 13 Jbeta primers. Clones were sequenced by immunoSEQ multiplex PCR, and TCRdb holds only the in-frame ones, with some missing. The sample totals 130,000 or so clones. Sequenced sample: PBMCs. All receptors derive from a woman aged 60 to 75 in good health and CMV-seronegative.

The chain uses TRBV5-1 and TRBJ1-2, with a weak D call TRBD1 (5 bases). V was trimmed by 4 bases and J by 7 bases, leaving 14 bases between them. The CDR3 is 13 residues long. Germline loops: CDR1 SGHRS, CDR2 YFSETQ. The CDR3: CASSPGTMGGYTF. CDR3 coding DNA: TGCGCCAGCAGCCCAGGGACTATGGGTGGCTACACCTTC.

The chain recombines TRBV10-3 with TRBJ2-2, with 7 bases matching TRBD2. After removal of 9 bases from V and 4 bases from J, the junction contained 8 bases not matched to a gene. This CDR3 comprises 14 residues. Germline CDR1 reads ENHRY; CDR2 reads SYGVKD. CDR3 sequence reads: CAISAGDGTGELFF. DNA of the CDR3: TGTGCCATTTCGGCGGGGGACGGCACCGGGGAGCTGTTTTTT.

V usage is TRBV5-1 and J usage is TRBJ1-2; D is uncertain. CDR1 SGHRS and CDR2 YFSETQ come from the germline V gene. Trimming pared 0 bases from V and 4 bases from J, leaving 13 bases between. This CDR3 has 15 residues. CDR3 loop: CASSLEDGMFYGYTF. In DNA, the CDR3 is TGCGCCAGCAGCTTGGAAGACGGGATGTTCTATGGCTACACCTTC.

This chain connects TRBV6-5 to TRBJ1-4; D unclear. Looked up from germline, CDR1 is MNHEY and CDR2 is SVGAGI. Between the trimmed V and J ends, which lost 4 bases and 5 bases, there was a span of 8 bases. The CDR3 runs 13 residues. Here the CDR3 reads CASSFSGNEKLFF. The CDR3 DNA reads TGTGCCAGCAGTTTTTCGGGGAATGAAAAACTGTTTTTT.

The V and J genes are TRBV28 and TRBJ2-5; 7 bases map to TRBD2. The germline V gene has CDR1 MDHEN and CDR2 SYDVKM. The CDR3 length is 16 residues. Losses at the gene ends were 1 base for V and 3 bases for J; bases not matched to a gene: 8. CDR3 sequence reads: CASSLLAGEGKETQYF. CDR3 nucleotide sequence: TGTGCCAGCAGTTTATTGGCGGGAGAGGGAAAAGAGACCCAGTACTTC.

This chain uses TRBV7-9 with TRBJ1-4, with D uncertain. The CDR3 totals 14 residues. The germline V and J ends were trimmed by 3 bases and 8 bases, with 13 bases remaining between them. Germline-derived CDR1 and CDR2 are SEHNR and FQNEAQ (reference sequence). The CDR3 nucleotides are TGTGCCAGCAGCTTGTATTCCCCTGAGGAAAAACTGTTTTTT. This gives the protein CASSLYSPEEKLFF.

The chain is built from TRBV6-1 and TRBJ2-1, with 7 nucleotides matching TRBD2. The ends lost 2 bases at V and 5 bases at J; junction bases unmatched: 6. Germline V gives CDR1 MNHNS, CDR2 SASEGT. CDR3 length: 15 residues. Here the CDR3 reads CASSEMSGVNNEQFF. The CDR3 DNA follows: TGTGCCAGCAGTGAAATGAGCGGGGTGAACAATGAGCAGTTCTTC.

V and J are TRBV5-1 and TRBJ1-4, with D possibly being TRBD1 (6 bases). The germline V and J ends were trimmed by 3 bases and 8 bases, with 17 bases remaining between them. The V gene's germline CDR1 is SGHRS and CDR2 YFSETQ. The CDR3 extends over 15 amino acids. The CDR3 region is CASSYTGFRGEKLFF. The CDR3 nucleotides are TGCGCCAGCAGCTACACAGGGTTCCGAGGGGAAAAACTGTTTTTT.

The chain's CDR3 is CASSRAGNIYEQYF. CDR3 coding DNA: TGTGCCAGCAGCCGGGCAGGGAATATCTACGAGCAGTACTTC. This chain connects TRBV2 to TRBJ2-7; a weak D match, TRBD1 (5 bases). The V and J ends lost 6 bases and 3 bases respectively, with 15 bases between them. CDR1 is SNHLY and CDR2 is FYNNEI in the germline V gene. CDR3 size: 14 residues.

V gene TRBV5-1 combines with J gene TRBJ2-1; weak D call: TRBD2 (5 bases). V was pared by 0 bases and J by 9 bases, with 16 bases between. The germline CDR1 and CDR2 sequences are SGHRS and YFSETQ. This CDR3 region has 15 residues. CDR3 DNA: TGCGCCAGCAGCTTGGCCGCGGTAGAAGAGGGTGAGCAGTTCTTC. This gives the protein CASSLAAVEEGEQFF.

This chain connects TRBV7-2 to TRBJ2-3; D is undetermined. The germline V gene has CDR1 SGHTA and CDR2 FQGNSA. The CDR3 runs 15 residues. Trimming pared 1 base from V and 2 bases from J, leaving 10 bases between. The CDR3 region has the DNA TGTGCCAGCAGCTTAGGGAGTGCATACACAGATACGCAGTATTTT. Amino acid sequence: CASSLGSAYTDTQYF.

The chain has TRBV29-1 and TRBJ2-7; 10 positions match TRBD2. Looked up from germline, CDR1 is SQVTM and CDR2 is ANQGSEA. V lost 4 bases to trimming and J lost 3 bases; unmatched junction nucleotides: 27. The CDR3 contains 21 residues. CDR3 bases: TGCAGCGTTGCCAATATCAGGTCGTCAGCAGCGGGGGGGAACCTAGACTACGAGCAGTACTTC. Encoded protein: CSVANIRSSAAGGNLDYEQYF.

V is TRBV28 and J is TRBJ1-5; the D is unclear. In germline, CDR1 is MDHEN, CDR2 SYDVKM. The V end was cut by 3 bases, the J end by 5 bases, with 11 bases between. This CDR3 spans 14 amino acids. The CDR3 bases are TGTGCCAGCAGTTTCGGGGAAGCATATCAGCCCCAGCATTTT. This sequence encodes CASSFGEAYQPQHF.

This chain links TRBV28 with TRBJ2-5; 7 nucleotides match TRBD2. In germline, CDR1 is MDHEN, CDR2 SYDVKM. The CDR3 spans 18 residues. V gave up 5 bases and J gave up 2 bases; unmatched junction bases: 17. CDR3 sequence reads: CASSPPVWRESAQETQYF. CDR3 bases: TGTGCCAGCAGTCCTCCAGTATGGCGGGAGAGCGCTCAAGAGACCCAGTACTTC.

The rearrangement uses TRBV28 and TRBJ1-2; 7 bases map to TRBD1. Germline assignment: CDR1 MDHEN and CDR2 SYDVKM. V shed 6 bases and J 4 bases; nucleotides not matched to a gene: 5. The CDR3 consists of 13 residues. The CDR3 region has the DNA TGTGCCAGCAGCAAGGACAGGCCCTATGGCTACACCTTC. Amino acid sequence: CASSKDRPYGYTF.

The rearrangement joins TRBV6-5 to TRBJ2-3, with TRBD2 matching 8 bases. Germline V gives CDR1 MNHEY, CDR2 SVGAGI. The V segment lost 5 bases and the J segment 2 bases; nucleotides outside the gene matches: 6. CDR3 length: 15 amino acids. The CDR3 sequence is CASSTLAGHTDTQYF. The CDR3 DNA follows: TGTGCCAGCAGTACCCTAGCGGGCCACACAGATACGCAGTATTTT.

The genes are TRBV30 and TRBJ1-5; D is unresolved. CDR3 length: 12 residues. Germline V CDR1 and CDR2: GTSNPN, SVGIG (reference sequence). V lost 3 bases, J lost 13 bases, and 16 bases lay in between. This CDR3 is CAWRFPGNFQHF. CDR3 bases: TGTGCCTGGAGATTTCCAGGTAACTTTCAGCATTTT.

This chain joins TRBV28 and TRBJ2-7; maybe TRBD2 (6 bases). Trimming pared 6 bases from V and 6 bases from J, leaving 18 bases between. The CDR3 sequence is 14 residues long. Per germline, CDR1 MDHEN and CDR2 SYDVKM. The CDR3 region has the DNA TGTGCCAGCAGCTCCGGGACTTTGGCTGGCGAGCAGTACTTC. This encodes CASSSGTLAGEQYF.

The chain carries TRBV27 and TRBJ1-4; TRBD1 matches at 7 bases. The CDR3 contains 17 residues. Germline V CDR1 and CDR2: MNHEY, SMNVEV (reference sequence). Trimming took 5 bases from V and 4 from J; bases not matched to a gene: 13. CDR3 sequence: CASSQRGTVLRNEKLFF. CDR3 nucleotides: TGTGCCAGCAGTCAAAGGGGGACAGTACTCCGTAATGAAAAACTGTTTTTT.

V is TRBV18 and J is TRBJ2-7; D is perhaps TRBD1 (5 bases). Per the germline V gene, CDR1 is KGHSH and CDR2 is LQKENI. The CDR3 is 14 residues long. Trimming cost V 6 bases and J 4 bases, with 16 bases left between them. The CDR3 loop reads CASSPATVLYEQYF. As DNA, the CDR3 is TGTGCCAGCTCTCCAGCGACAGTCTTATACGAGCAGTACTTC.

This chain links TRBV2 with TRBJ1-1; D may be TRBD1 (5 bases). The CDR3 has 14 residues. Germline CDR1 and CDR2: SNHLY and FYNNEI. V lost 7 bases and J 7 bases, leaving 19 bases between the germline ends. Here the CDR3 reads CASTGVGRAFEAFF. CDR3 DNA: TGTGCCAGCACAGGAGTGGGCAGGGCCTTTGAAGCTTTCTTT.

V usage is TRBV4-1 and J usage is TRBJ1-1; D is ambiguous. Between the trimmed V and J ends, which lost 1 base and 0 bases, there was a span of 6 bases. Germline V gene lookup returns CDR1 MGHRA and CDR2 YSYEKL. This CDR3 is 14 amino acids long. The DNA of the CDR3 is TGCGCCAGCAGCCAAGTCAGTTTGAACACTGAAGCTTTCTTT. This codes for CASSQVSLNTEAFF.

The chain joins TRBV6-5 to TRBJ1-2, with a tentative D call TRBD1 (6 bases). The CDR3 length is 11 residues. V was pared by 10 bases and J by 4 bases, with 10 bases between. Looked up from germline, CDR1 is MNHEY and CDR2 is SVGAGI. The CDR3 bases are TGTGCCACCCAAGGGGGCTATGGCTACACCTTC. Its translation: CATQGGYGYTF.

V usage is TRBV7-9 and J usage is TRBJ2-3; the D is unclear. Looked up from germline, CDR1 is SEHNR and CDR2 is FQNEAQ (reference sequence). Trimming took off 8 bases at V and 0 bases at J, with 6 bases between the two ends. The CDR3 sequence is 12 residues long. The CDR3 is CASDQSTDTQYF. DNA of the CDR3: TGTGCCAGCGATCAGAGCACAGATACGCAGTATTTT.

The rearrangement joins TRBV19 to TRBJ1-1; tentative D call: TRBD1 (5 bases). The CDR3 spans 13 residues. Germline CDR1 LNHDA, CDR2 SQIVND (reference sequence). V shed 6 bases and J shed 4 bases, with 12 bases lying between them. The CDR3 region has the DNA TGTGCCAGTAGCCGGGTCCAGGGCACTGAAGCTTTCTTT. The encoded protein is CASSRVQGTEAFF.

The chain links TRBV12-5 to TRBJ1-1; TRBD1 might be the D (5 bases). This CDR3 has 13 residues. Germline CDR1 reads LGHNT; CDR2 reads FRNRAP. The CDR3 DNA follows: TGTGGGGGGGTGTCATTAATGAACACTGAAGCTTTCTTT. Translation gives CGGVSLMNTEAFF.